A single T cell receptor (beta chain) is shown here with its context. What it binds is unknown. Treatment defined: 19 received Ad26.COV2.S at low or high dose, single or two shots; 5 received placebo; per-sample allocation not given. It was on day 63 after the first vaccine or placebo injection that samples were taken. Donation came from an adult in Boston who was aged 18-55 years. As its vector, the vaccine had Ad26, which expressed Wuhan-strain SARS-CoV-2 spike. V was clipped by 6 bases and J by 4 bases, with 27 bases between them. This CDR3 spans 18 amino acids. Germline CDR1 reads ENHRY; CDR2 reads SYGVKD. Sequencing was performed with immunoSEQ multiplex PCR; in TCRdb, only in-frame clones are kept and a portion is missing. Of about 680,000 clones in the sample, roughly 90% were seen once. These data are taken from a study of Ad26.COV2.S vaccination and SARS-CoV-2 variants. Study results and limitations: It was reported that spike-specific CD8+ and CD4+ T cell responses were substantially broad after vaccination. Total T cell responses may have been underestimated by the TCR breadth and depth analyses.

The receptor was derived from a person aged 18-65 years who received the Ad26.COV2.S COVID-19 vaccine or a placebo. J is TRBJ1-1 and V is TRBV10-3; D is perhaps TRBD1 (5 bases). Sequenced here: peripheral blood, sampled in a trial of Ad26.COV2.S vaccine versus placebo. The CDR3 region is CAISPQKGGTLLGTEAFF. As DNA, the CDR3 is TGTGCCATCAGCCCCCAAAAGGGAGGGACCCTTCTGGGCACTGAAGCTTTCTTT.